The 17 T cell receptor beta chains in this list originate from one sample, sequenced in a study of T-cell reconstitution after alpha-beta-depleted transplantation in children. Study findings and constraints: It was newly produced T cells that mostly accounted for T-cell counts and diversity one year after transplant.

No cognate antigen is known for these TCRs. Unique molecular identifiers were built into the TCRbeta library. TCRdb used MiXCR to reprocess the PCR reads, holding one entry per CDR3 protein. The sample includes 250,000 to 300,000 distinct CDR3 sequences, 7.5% to 9% seen only once; the top ten take 8.5% to 9.5%. The sample in question was peripheral blood, obtained 360 days after TCRalphabeta/CD19-depleted stem cell transplant. These receptors were obtained from a female patient aged 2 to 10 who had a stem cell transplant for Fanconi anemia, so the T cells may come from the graft donor.

This clonotype was picked up many times. V is TRBV29-1 and J is TRBJ2-7; a weak D match, TRBD1 (6 bases). The CDR3 loop spans 16 amino acids. The ends were cut back, 1 base at V and 2 bases at J, with 18 bases in the middle. Germline CDR1 reads SQVTM; CDR2 reads ANQGSEA. DNA of the CDR3: TGCAGCGTTGAAGGTTTGGTGGGACACAGACCCTACGAGCAGTACTTC. This sequence encodes CSVEGLVGHRPYEQYF.

This clonotype was seen many times. The chain employs TRBV3-1 and TRBJ2-2; unclear D gene. In germline, CDR1 is LGHDT, CDR2 YNNKEL (reference sequence). V lost 4 bases to trimming and J lost 6 bases, with 15 bases between them. The CDR3 totals 15 residues. DNA for the CDR3: TGTGCCAGCAGCCGCGACGCTAGGTTCGCCGGGGAGCTGTTTTTT. Translating it yields CASSRDARFAGELFF. The full variable domain, with the rest looked up from reference TRBV3-1 and TRBJ2-2, is DTAVSQTPKYLVTQMGNDKSIKCEQNLGHDTMYWYKQDSKKFLKIMFSYNNKELIINETVPNRFSPKSPDKAHLNLHINSLELGDSAVYFCASSRDARFAGELFFGEGSRLTVL.

This clonotype was recorded many times. V gene TRBV7-9 combines with J gene TRBJ2-7; D is undetermined. V lost 10 bases, J lost 4 bases, and 8 bases lay in between. Germline CDR1 and CDR2: SEHNR and FQNEAQ (reference sequence). The CDR3 totals 10 residues. Here the CDR3 reads CAKYSYEQYV. The CDR3 DNA sequence: TGTGCCAAATACTCATACGAGCAGTACGTC.

This clonotype was counted only a few times. The V gene is TRBV27, the J gene TRBJ1-2, with D hard to call. This CDR3 has 14 residues. Germline CDR1 is MNHEY and CDR2 is SMNVEV (reference sequence). The V gene lost 2 bases and the J gene lost 7 bases, with 14 bases spanning the gap. CDR3 protein: CASSLGGGISGYTF. As DNA, the CDR3 is TGTGCCAGCAGTTTAGGAGGAGGGATTAGTGGCTACACCTTC.

This clonotype was counted many times. This chain connects TRBV20-1 to TRBJ2-1; the match to TRBD2 covers 9 bases. V lost 6 bases, J lost 5 bases, and 8 bases stayed unmatched. The CDR3 consists of 14 residues. Germline values: CDR1 DFQATT, CDR2 SNEGSKA (reference sequence). This CDR3 reads CSALAGLGDNEQFF. CDR3 coding DNA: TGCAGTGCCCTAGCGGGATTGGGGGACAATGAGCAGTTCTTC.

This clonotype was seen many times. This rearrangement joins TRBV5-1 to TRBJ2-1; D is possibly TRBD1 or TRBD2 (5 bases each). V was shortened by 4 bases and J by 1 base, with 15 bases between the two germline ends. Looked up from germline, CDR1 is SGHRS and CDR2 is YFSETQ. The CDR3 is 16 amino acids. CDR3: CASSPRGPWSYNEQFF. CDR3 sequence (DNA): TGCGCCAGCAGCCCTCGGGGACCCTGGTCCTACAATGAGCAGTTCTTC.

The rearrangement joins TRBV27 to TRBJ1-4; D possibly corresponds to TRBD1 (5 bases). The V gene lost 3 bases and the J gene lost 8 bases, with 25 bases spanning the gap. The length of the CDR3 is 18 residues. The germline CDR1 and CDR2 sequences are MNHEY and SMNVEV (reference sequence). CDR3 in DNA: TGTGCCAGCAGTTTTCGGACTCCTTATGCGGGGGGGGACGAAAAACTGTTTTTT. It codes for CASSFRTPYAGGDEKLFF.

This clonotype was found many times. The chain carries TRBV4-1 and TRBJ1-3; D unresolved. Per the germline V gene, CDR1 is MGHRA and CDR2 is YSYEKL. V was cut by 2 bases and J by 9 bases, with 17 bases left in between. CDR3 length: 15 residues. CDR3 loop: CASSQQRPNLGTIYF. The CDR3 nucleotides read TGCGCCAGCAGCCAACAAAGACCGAATTTGGGCACCATATATTTT.

This clonotype was picked up many times. This CDR3 is CATSRDPDGGLSNQPQHF. CDR3 sequence (DNA): TGTGCCACCAGCAGAGATCCTGACGGGGGGCTAAGCAATCAGCCCCAGCATTTT. This chain uses TRBV15 with TRBJ1-5; D may be TRBD1 (6 bases). The CDR3 totals 18 residues. V lost 0 bases, J lost 1 base, and 16 bases lay in between. In germline, CDR1 is LNHNV, CDR2 YYDKDF (reference sequence).

A few counts support this clonotype. The chain combines TRBV3-1 with TRBJ1-3; D unresolved. CDR3 length: 16 amino acids. The V and J ends lost 4 bases and 0 bases respectively, with 13 bases between them. Germline lookup yields CDR1 LGHDT and CDR2 YNNKEL (reference sequence). Written as DNA, the CDR3 is TGTGCCAGCAGCCCAACCGGGTTCTACTCTGGAAACACCATATATTTT. Its protein product is CASSPTGFYSGNTIYF.

This clonotype was found many times. J is TRBJ2-4 and V is TRBV9; D is possibly TRBD1 (6 bases). The V gene's germline CDR1 is SGDLS and CDR2 YYNGEE. The CDR3 is 13 amino acids. V was trimmed by 0 bases and J by 7 bases, leaving 8 bases between them. CDR3 in amino acids: CASSVGDKNIQYF. The DNA for the CDR3 is TGTGCCAGCAGCGTAGGGGACAAGAACATTCAGTACTTC.

This clonotype was recorded many times. The chain joins TRBV5-1 to TRBJ2-3; 8 bases fit TRBD2. V trimming: 1 base; J trimming: 6 bases; junction bases outside the gene matches: 7. Germline lookup yields CDR1 SGHRS and CDR2 YFSETQ. This CDR3 is 15 amino acids long. The CDR3 loop reads CASSLTGLGGDTQYF. DNA of the CDR3: TGCGCCAGCAGCTTGACGGGACTAGGAGGGGATACGCAGTATTTT.

This clonotype has a count of ten or more. The CDR3 DNA follows: TGCAGCGTCCGCCCGACAGTTAACACCGGGGAGCTGTTTTTT. Its translation: CSVRPTVNTGELFF. The chain links TRBV29-1 to TRBJ2-2; tentatively, D is TRBD1 (5 bases). Germline V gene sequence: CDR1 SQVTM, CDR2 ANQGSEA. The CDR3 runs to 14 residues. V lost 6 bases and J 2 bases, leaving 13 bases between the germline ends.

This clonotype was recorded many times. The rearrangement links TRBV12-3 or TRBV12-4 to TRBJ2-7; D unclear. The V and J ends lost 1 base and 3 bases respectively, with 4 bases between them. CDR3 length: 12 residues. The CDR3 loop is CASSLEDYEQYF. The DNA for the CDR3 is TGTGCCAGCAGTTTAGAGGACTACGAGCAGTACTTC.

Only a few counts were recorded for this clonotype. This chain links TRBV4-3 with TRBJ2-3; 7 bases are shared with TRBD1. The CDR3 extends over 16 amino acids. The ends lost 0 bases at V and 2 bases at J; junction bases unmatched: 5. CDR1 and CDR2 from the germline V gene are LGHNA and YSLEER. CDR3 bases: TGCGCCAGCAGCCAAGATCTAACAGGGGCCACAGATACGCAGTATTTT. Its translation is CASSQDLTGATDTQYF.

This clonotype has a count of ten or more. V usage is TRBV6-2 or TRBV6-3 and J usage is TRBJ2-1; D perhaps matches TRBD2 (5 bases). Germline loops: CDR1 MNHEY, CDR2 SVGEGT. This CDR3 is 12 amino acids long. Trimming took off 3 bases at V and 8 bases at J, with 8 bases between the two ends. The CDR3 coding sequence is TGTGCCAGCAGTTATGCGGGCTATGAGCAGTTCTTC. Amino acids: CASSYAGYEQFF.

This clonotype was counted many times. V is TRBV10-3 and J is TRBJ2-3; TRBD1 matches at 9 bases. The CDR3 has 17 residues. CDR1 and CDR2 from the germline V gene are ENHRY and SYGVKD. The V segment lost 0 bases and the J segment 5 bases; nucleotides outside the gene matches: 9. The chain's CDR3 is CAISESTGQGRRDTQYF. The CDR3 bases are TGTGCCATCAGTGAGTCGACGGGACAGGGAAGGCGAGATACGCAGTATTTT.